This TCR beta chain was captured in a study of T cells after yellow fever vaccination. Notes on the study in general: The study found a weaker secondary response that peaked faster, day 5 versus 15.

A universal primer site and UMIs were added as TCR cDNA was made by 5'RACE template switching. From the 5' RACE reads, TCRdb called clonotypes with MiXCR, one entry per CDR3 protein. The sample shows 300,000 or so distinct CDR3 sequences, around 6.8% of them seen only once. This CDR3 comprises 15 residues. V was shortened by 4 bases and J by 4 bases, with 15 bases between the two germline ends. The germline V gene encodes CDR1 SGHRS and CDR2 YFSETQ. This clonotype was detected ten times or more. Its target is not known. This specimen was PBMCs, taken about 49 days after the first yellow fever vaccination. The chain couples TRBV5-1 to TRBJ1-3, with a weak D call TRBD1 (5 bases). This TCR was recovered from a man aged 18-30 years who received the YFV17D yellow fever vaccine. CDR3 sequence reads: CASSPLAGSGNTIYF. The CDR3, as DNA: TGCGCCAGCAGCCCCCTGGCAGGGTCCGGAAACACCATATATTTT.